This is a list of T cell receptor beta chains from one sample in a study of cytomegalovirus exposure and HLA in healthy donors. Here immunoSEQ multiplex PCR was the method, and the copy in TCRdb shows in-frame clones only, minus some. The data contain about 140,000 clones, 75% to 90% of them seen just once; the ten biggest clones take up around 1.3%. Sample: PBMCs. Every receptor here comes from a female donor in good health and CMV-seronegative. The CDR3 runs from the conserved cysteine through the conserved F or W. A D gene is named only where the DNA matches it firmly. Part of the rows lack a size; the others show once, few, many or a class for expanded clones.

CASSSSSGRANEQYF	TGTGCCAGCAGCTCCTCTAGCGGGAGGGCCAACGAGCAGTACTTC	TRBV5-4	TRBJ2-7	-	TRBD2
CASSSYSTATWHF	TGTGCCAGCAGCTCGTATTCGACAGCTACATGGCATTTT	TRBV7-3	TRBJ1-5	-	-
CASSFQGRGNGQFF	TGTGCCAGCAGCTTCCAAGGCAGGGGGAACGGGCAGTTCTTC	TRBV5-4	TRBJ2-1	-	TRBD1
CASSYSSGKQPQHF	TGTGCCAGCAGTTACTCTTCGGGGAAGCAGCCCCAGCATTTT	TRBV6-6	TRBJ1-5	few	-
CASNKPGQPYEQYF	TGTGCCAGCAATAAACCGGGACAGCCCTACGAGCAGTACTTC	TRBV28	TRBJ2-7	once	TRBD1
CSVEGDLENTQYF	TGCAGCGTTGAAGGGGACTTGGAAAATACGCAGTATTTT	TRBV29-1	TRBJ2-3	-	-
CASTVPGLNTEAFF	TGTGCCAGCACCGTCCCCGGGTTGAACACTGAAGCTTTCTTT	TRBV2	TRBJ1-1	-	-
CSASTGVGQPQHF	TGCAGCGCCTCGACAGGGGTAGGACAGCCCCAGCATTTT	TRBV29-1	TRBJ1-5	-	TRBD1
CASSPLYNEQFF	TGTGCCAGTAGCCCCCTATACAATGAGCAGTTCTTC	TRBV19	TRBJ2-1	-	-
CASSGLTGDIQYF	TGTGCCAGCAGCGGACTAACCGGGGACATTCAGTACTTC	TRBV27	TRBJ2-4	-	-
CASSPRGAEKLFF	TGTGCCAGCAGTCCCAGGGGAGCGGAAAAACTGTTTTTT	TRBV27	TRBJ1-4	-	-
CASSSPYRGQDTQYF	TGTGCCAGCAGCTCGCCATACAGGGGGCAAGATACGCAGTATTTT	TRBV11-2	TRBJ2-3	-	TRBD1
CASSRTGYEQYF	TGTGCCAGCAGCCGGACAGGCTACGAGCAGTACTTC	TRBV6-5	TRBJ2-7	-	TRBD1
CASSLRGGQPQHF	TGTGCCAGCAGCCTGAGGGGGGGTCAGCCCCAGCATTTT	TRBV6-5	TRBJ1-5	-	-
CASSVDGRSSYEQYF	TGTGCCAGCAGCGTAGACGGCAGGTCGTCCTACGAGCAGTACTTC	TRBV9	TRBJ2-7	-	-
CASSPRTGWDGYTF	TGTGCCAGCAGTCCCCGAACAGGGTGGGATGGCTACACCTTC	TRBV28	TRBJ1-2	-	-
CASTGRENQETQYF	TGTGCCAGCACCGGTCGGGAGAACCAAGAGACCCAGTACTTC	TRBV2	TRBJ2-5	-	-
CASSSKNTEAFF	TGTGCCAGCAGCTCCAAGAACACTGAAGCTTTCTTT	TRBV7-9	TRBJ1-1	many	-
CASSVFAATSGQETQYF	TGTGCCAGCAGCGTTTTTGCCGCGACCTCAGGTCAAGAGACCCAGTACTTC	TRBV7-9	TRBJ2-5	-	-
CASSLRRGSDYGYTF	TGCGCCAGCAGCCTCCGCAGGGGTAGCGACTATGGCTACACCTTC	TRBV5-1	TRBJ1-2	-	-
CSAGPGQNTEAFF	TGCAGCGCCGGACCGGGACAGAACACTGAAGCTTTCTTT	TRBV29-1	TRBJ1-1	-	-
CASSLWTGATEAFF	TGTGCCAGCAGTCTATGGACAGGGGCCACTGAAGCTTTCTTT	TRBV28	TRBJ1-1	-	TRBD1
CASSPPHRQYSGNTIYF	TGTGCCAGCAGCCCACCCCACCGACAGTACTCTGGAAACACCATATATTTT	TRBV7-9	TRBJ1-3	-	-
CASSQVSPLDSSRGYTF	TGTGCCAGCAGCCAAGTCTCACCTCTGGACTCCTCACGAGGCTACACCTTC	TRBV4-2	TRBJ1-2	-	-
CASSHTLPGEGTDTQYF	TGTGCCAGCAGTCACACCCTCCCAGGGGAAGGTACAGATACGCAGTATTTT	TRBV7-6	TRBJ2-3	-	-
CASSLVAGSRWYNEQFF	TGTGCCAGCAGCTTAGTAGCCGGGAGCAGATGGTACAATGAGCAGTTCTTC	TRBV13	TRBJ2-1	few	-
CASSQAGTESRNYGYTF	TGCGCCAGCAGCCAAGCCGGGACAGAGAGCCGAAACTATGGCTACACCTTC	TRBV4-1	TRBJ1-2	-	TRBD1
CASSRQGVDEKLFF	TGTGCCAGCAGCCGACAGGGGGTTGATGAAAAACTGTTTTTT	TRBV5-6	TRBJ1-4	-	TRBD1
CASSRPPRGIQPQHF	TGTGCCAGTAGCCGACCACCTCGAGGGATTCAGCCCCAGCATTTT	TRBV19	TRBJ1-5	-	-
CASSLTSGGLDTQYF	TGTGCCAGCAGCTTGACTAGCGGGGGACTAGATACGCAGTATTTT	TRBV7-9	TRBJ2-3	-	TRBD2
CASSPPGTGGSYEKLFF	TGTGCCAGCAGTCCGCCGGGGACAGGGGGATCTTATGAAAAACTGTTTTTT	TRBV28	TRBJ1-4	-	TRBD1
CASSHSVTGELFF	TGCGCCAGCAGTCACTCGGTCACCGGGGAGCTGTTTTTT	TRBV5-1	TRBJ2-2	-	-
CASSLRDRGNEKLFF	TGTGCCAGCAGCTTACGGGACAGGGGGAATGAAAAACTGTTTTTT	TRBV5-6	TRBJ1-4	-	TRBD1
CASSEGPPNGYTF	TGTGCCAGCAGTGAAGGGCCACCAAATGGCTACACCTTC	TRBV2	TRBJ1-2	-	-
CASSLVAGHNEQFF	TGCGCCAGCAGCTTAGTAGCGGGGCACAATGAGCAGTTCTTC	TRBV5-1	TRBJ2-1	-	TRBD2
CASSPETDRRYGYTF	TGTGCCAGCAGTCCTGAAACGGACAGGAGGTATGGCTACACCTTC	TRBV6-5	TRBJ1-2	-	TRBD1
CASSASVNLNYGYTF	TGTGCCAGCAGCGCCTCGGTGAACCTAAACTATGGCTACACCTTC	TRBV6-1	TRBJ1-2	-	-
CASSLGPGDEQYF	TGTGCCAGCAGCTTGGGACCGGGGGACGAGCAGTACTTC	TRBV5-6	TRBJ2-7	-	-
CSVAGGPRSEQFF	TGCAGCGTAGCGGGAGGGCCGCGTAGTGAGCAGTTCTTC	TRBV29-1	TRBJ2-1	-	TRBD2
CASSHPGAGELFF	TGCGCCAGCAGCCATCCCGGGGCCGGGGAGCTGTTTTTT	TRBV4-1	TRBJ2-2	-	-
CASSFQGHEQFF	TGTGCCAGCAGCTTCCAGGGGCATGAGCAGTTCTTC	TRBV11-2	TRBJ2-1	-	-
CASSQDGTSPPHNEQFF	TGCGCCAGCAGCCAAGATGGGACTAGCCCTCCCCACAATGAGCAGTTCTTC	TRBV4-1	TRBJ2-1	-	TRBD2
CSVRTGSTEAFF	TGCAGCGTCCGGACAGGGAGCACTGAAGCTTTCTTT	TRBV29-1	TRBJ1-1	-	TRBD1
CASSETKRGTDTQYF	TGTGCCAGCAGTGAAACTAAGAGGGGCACAGATACGCAGTATTTT	TRBV25-1	TRBJ2-3	few	-
CASRMQGEDGNTIYF	TGTGCCAGCAGGATGCAGGGTGAAGATGGAAACACCATATATTTT	TRBV27	TRBJ1-3	once	-
CASNGTSGIILVTGELFF	TGTGCCAGCAATGGGACTAGCGGGATTATACTCGTCACCGGGGAGCTGTTTTTT	TRBV21-1	TRBJ2-2	-	-
CASSEYWDKQTEAFF	TGTGCCAGCAGTGAATATTGGGACAAGCAGACTGAAGCTTTCTTT	TRBV6-1	TRBJ1-1	-	-
CASSLLTGTLDEQYF	TGTGCCAGCAGTTTGTTGACGGGAACCCTAGACGAGCAGTACTTC	TRBV27	TRBJ2-7	-	-
CASSRRDRGPNQPQHF	TGTGCCAGCTCACGCCGGGACAGGGGACCCAATCAGCCCCAGCATTTT	TRBV18	TRBJ1-5	-	TRBD1
CASSRGAEGTQYF	TGTGCCAGTAGTCGTGGTGCGGAAGGGACCCAGTACTTC	TRBV19	TRBJ2-5	once	-
CSVGAGGSYEQYF	TGCAGCGTTGGGGCAGGGGGGTCCTACGAGCAGTACTTC	TRBV29-1	TRBJ2-7	-	-
CASSESGTGGWETQYF	TGCGCCAGCAGTGAGTCGGGGACAGGGGGCTGGGAGACCCAGTACTTC	TRBV10-2	TRBJ2-5	-	TRBD1
CSVAGQIGELFF	TGCAGCGTTGCAGGCCAGATCGGGGAGCTGTTTTTT	TRBV29-1	TRBJ2-2	once	-